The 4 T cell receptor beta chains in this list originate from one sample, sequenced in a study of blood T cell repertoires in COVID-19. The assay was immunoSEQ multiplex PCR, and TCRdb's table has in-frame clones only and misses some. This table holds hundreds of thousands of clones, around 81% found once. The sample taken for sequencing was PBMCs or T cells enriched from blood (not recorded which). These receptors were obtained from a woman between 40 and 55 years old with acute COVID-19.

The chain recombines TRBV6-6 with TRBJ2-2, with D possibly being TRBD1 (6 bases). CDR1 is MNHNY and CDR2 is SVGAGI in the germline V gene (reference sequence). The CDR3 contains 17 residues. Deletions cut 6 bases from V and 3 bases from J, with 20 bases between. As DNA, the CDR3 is TGTGCCAGCAGCCGATTCGAGGGCAGGGGTTACACCGGGGAGCTGTTTTTT. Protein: CASSRFEGRGYTGELFF.

The CDR3 spells CASSLKDRDSSYNSPLHF. In DNA form, the CDR3 reads TGTGCCAGCAGCTTAAAAGACAGGGATAGCTCCTATAATTCACCCCTCCACTTT. The V and J genes are TRBV7-8 and TRBJ1-6; 7 positions agree with TRBD1. The CDR3 covers 18 residues. With V trimmed by 2 bases and J by 0 bases, 7 bases remained unmatched. Germline CDR1 reads SGHVS; CDR2 reads FQNEAQ.

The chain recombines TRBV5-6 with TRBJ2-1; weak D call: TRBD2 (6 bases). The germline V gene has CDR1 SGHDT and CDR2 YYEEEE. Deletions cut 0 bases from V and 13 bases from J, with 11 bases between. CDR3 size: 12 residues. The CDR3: CASSLAGGFQFF. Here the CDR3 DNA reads TGTGCCAGCAGCTTGGCCGGAGGGTTTCAGTTCTTC.

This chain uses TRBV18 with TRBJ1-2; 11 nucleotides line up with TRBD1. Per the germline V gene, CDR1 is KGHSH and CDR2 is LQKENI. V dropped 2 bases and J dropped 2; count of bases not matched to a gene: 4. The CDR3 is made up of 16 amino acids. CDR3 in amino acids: CASSPSGTGGNYGYTF. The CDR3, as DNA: TGTGCCAGCTCACCATCCGGGACAGGGGGAAACTATGGCTACACCTTC.